Presented here are 26 T cell receptor beta chains from one specimen sequenced in a study of early T cells in non-severe SARS-CoV-2 infection. TCRdb itself ran the 5' RACE reads through MiXCR, one entry per CDR3 protein. The table shows around 86,000 distinct CDR3 sequences, with around 15% occurring only once. Material for sequencing was whole blood. Source of these receptors: an adult who was a healthcare worker with PCR-confirmed SARS-CoV-2 infection or an uninfected control (not recorded which).

The rearrangement links TRBV29-1 to TRBJ2-6; no clear D. The length of the CDR3 is 13 residues. Germline CDR1 reads SQVTM; CDR2 reads ANQGSEA. V was pared by 7 bases and J by 0 bases, with 7 bases between. The CDR3 loop is CSALYSGANVLTF. DNA for the CDR3: TGCAGCGCTCTATACTCTGGGGCCAACGTCCTGACTTTC.

This chain connects TRBV11-2 to TRBJ2-3; TRBD1 aligns across 9 bases. The V gene's germline CDR1 is SGHAT and CDR2 FQNNGV. The CDR3 runs 15 residues. V shed 3 bases and J 3 bases; nucleotides not matched to a gene: 4. Here the CDR3 reads CASSFTGQGTDTQYF. CDR3 nucleotides: TGTGCCAGCAGCTTCACGGGACAGGGTACAGATACGCAGTATTTT.

This clonotype has ten or more counts. The chain employs TRBV7-2 and TRBJ1-6, with unresolved D. Germline V gives CDR1 SGHTA, CDR2 FQGNSA. There are 14 residues in the CDR3. The V and J ends lost 4 bases and 6 bases respectively, with 10 bases between them. In DNA, the CDR3 is TGTGCCAGCAGCTCAAGGGTTGTTAATTCACCCCTCCACTTT. This translates into CASSSRVVNSPLHF. The full variable domain, in which reference TRBV7-2 and TRBJ1-6 provide the parts outside the CDR3, is GAGVSQSPSNKVTEKGKDVELRCDPISGHTALYWYRQSLGQGLEFLIYFQGNSAPDKSGLPSDRFSAERTGGSVSTLTIQRTQQEDSAVYLCASSSRVVNSPLHFGNGTRLTVT.

This clonotype has just a few counts. This rearrangement joins TRBV7-2 to TRBJ2-5; D remains unclear. From germline, CDR1 is SGHTA and CDR2 FQGNSA. The CDR3 totals 12 residues. Trimming took 5 bases from V and 5 from J, leaving 9 bases between them. The CDR3 spells CASSRYEETQYF. CDR3 bases: TGTGCCAGCAGCCGCTATGAGGAGACCCAGTACTTC.

This chain joins TRBV9 and TRBJ1-4; perhaps TRBD1 as D (6 bases). V shed 4 bases and J shed 5 bases, with 15 bases lying between them. CDR3 size: 15 residues. CDR1 and CDR2 from the germline V gene are SGDLS and YYNGEE. The CDR3 sequence is CASSPPDSFNEKLFF. For the CDR3, the DNA is TGTGCCAGCAGCCCACCGGACAGTTTCAATGAAAAACTGTTTTTT.

V usage is TRBV5-6 and J usage is TRBJ2-3; the match to TRBD2 covers 9 bases. The CDR3 is 18 amino acids. J lost 0 bases, V lost 4 bases, and 12 bases had no gene match. Germline CDR1 is SGHDT and CDR2 is YYEEEE. The CDR3 here is CASSPRASGAISTDTQYF. For the CDR3, the DNA is TGTGCCAGCAGCCCACGGGCTAGCGGGGCTATAAGCACAGATACGCAGTATTTT.

The chain has TRBV7-2 and TRBJ2-1; the D is unclear. The CDR3 loop spans 13 amino acids. V dropped 1 base and J dropped 3 bases, with 4 bases sitting between them. Germline V lookup: CDR1 SGHTA, CDR2 FQGNSA. The CDR3 DNA reads as TGTGCCAGCAGCTTAGTAGACTACAATGAGCAGTTCTTC. This codes for CASSLVDYNEQFF.

The chain couples TRBV10-3 to TRBJ2-7; TRBD1 matches at 9 bases. The CDR3 has 15 amino acids. In germline, CDR1 is ENHRY, CDR2 SYGVKD. CDR3: CAISESDRGSYVQYV. As DNA, the CDR3 is TGTGCCATCAGTGAGTCGGACAGGGGATCCTACGTGCAGTACGTC.

J is TRBJ1-4 and V is TRBV19, with D unresolved. The CDR3 extends over 12 amino acids. Germline V gene sequence: CDR1 LNHDA, CDR2 SQIVND (reference sequence). V gave up 9 bases and J gave up 5 bases, with 10 bases separating them. This chain's CDR3 is CASEGENEKLFF. The CDR3 DNA follows: TGTGCCAGCGAGGGAGAAAATGAAAAACTGTTTTTT.

This clonotype appeared a few times. This CDR3 reads CASRGSNQPQHF. The CDR3 DNA is TGTGCCAGCAGGGGTAGCAATCAGCCCCAGCATTTT. V usage is TRBV12-3 or TRBV12-4 and J usage is TRBJ1-5; D is undetermined. This CDR3 comprises 12 residues. V was pared by 6 bases and J by 0 bases, with 3 bases between.

The chain links TRBV3-1 to TRBJ1-2; 9 bases align to TRBD1. Per germline, CDR1 LGHDT and CDR2 YNNKEL (reference sequence). The J segment lost 7 bases and the V segment lost 4 bases, leaving 10 bases of the junction unmatched. The CDR3 covers 15 residues. The CDR3 loop reads CASSLEDRGVSGYTF. The CDR3 DNA sequence: TGTGCCAGCAGCCTGGAGGACAGGGGAGTTTCTGGCTACACCTTC. Full variable domain (missing parts from reference TRBV3-1 and TRBJ1-2): DTAVSQTPKYLVTQMGNDKSIKCEQNLGHDTMYWYKQDSKKFLKIMFSYNNKELIINETVPNRFSPKSPDKAHLNLHINSLELGDSAVYFCASSLEDRGVSGYTFGSGTRLTVV.

The chain couples TRBV6-5 to TRBJ1-1; tentatively, D is TRBD1 (5 bases). Germline lookup yields CDR1 MNHEY and CDR2 SVGAGI. Trimming left V 8 bases short and J 5 bases short, with 15 bases between. The CDR3 has 13 residues. CDR3 loop: CASSGTGVTEAFF. Written as DNA, the CDR3 is TGTGCCAGCTCCGGGACCGGGGTTACTGAAGCTTTCTTT.

The J gene is TRBJ1-1, the V gene TRBV29-1; D unclear. Germline CDR1 reads SQVTM; CDR2 reads ANQGSEA. V was cut by 4 bases and J by 3 bases, with 12 bases left in between. The CDR3 extends over 13 amino acids. CDR3 DNA sequence: TGCAGCGTTGGGACCAAAAAGGACACTGAAGCTTTCTTT. It translates to CSVGTKKDTEAFF.

Ten or more counts support this clonotype. This chain links TRBV20-1 with TRBJ1-4, with D uncertain. Trimming pared 3 bases from V and 8 bases from J, leaving 10 bases between. CDR3 length: 12 residues. The germline V gene has CDR1 DFQATT and CDR2 SNEGSKA (reference sequence). CDR3 in DNA: TGCAGTGCTAGTGACACATGGGAAAAACTGTTTTTT. Translating it yields CSASDTWEKLFF.

This clonotype appeared a few times. The chain employs TRBV6-1 and TRBJ2-7; D is uncertain. V was pared by 8 bases and J by 2 bases, with 22 bases between. The CDR3 consists of 16 residues. CDR1 and CDR2 (germline): MNHNS, SASEGT. The CDR3 region has the DNA TGTGCCAGCGGACGATATCAGCAGGTTGTAACCTACGAGCAGTACGTC. It encodes CASGRYQQVVTYEQYV.

This clonotype was observed a handful of times. The chain recombines TRBV7-9 with TRBJ1-1; D uncertain. Between the trimmed V and J ends, which lost 1 base and 0 bases, there was a span of 3 bases. The V gene's germline CDR1 is SEHNR and CDR2 FQNEAQ (reference sequence). The CDR3 loop spans 13 amino acids. The CDR3 loop reads CASSLELNTEAFF. The CDR3 DNA is TGTGCCAGCAGCTTAGAATTGAACACTGAAGCTTTCTTT. The full variable domain, completed using reference TRBV7-9 and TRBJ1-1, is DTGVSQNPRHKITKRGQNVTFRCDPISEHNRLYWYRQTLGQGPEFLTYFQNEAQLEKSRLLSDRFSAERPKGSFSTLEIQRTEQGDSAMYLCASSLELNTEAFFGQGTRLTVV.

The chain combines TRBV11-1 with TRBJ2-7, with TRBD1 matching over 8 bases. Germline V CDR1 and CDR2: SGHAT, FQDESV (reference sequence). The CDR3 has 13 amino acids. The V and J ends lost 4 bases and 6 bases, in that order; junction bases with no gene match: 5. Here the CDR3 DNA reads TGTGCCAGCAGCTATTTGACAGGGGCCGAGCAGTACGTC. It specifies CASSYLTGAEQYV.

The V and J genes are TRBV7-2 and TRBJ1-2; maybe TRBD1 (5 bases). Trimming cost V 5 bases and J 6 bases, with 13 bases left between them. CDR1 and CDR2 from the germline V gene are SGHTA and FQGNSA. The CDR3 is 13 residues long. CDR3 sequence: CASSRGGTDGYTF. The CDR3 DNA reads TGTGCCAGCAGCCGGGGGGGTACGGATGGCTACACCTTC.

The gene calls are TRBV3-1 and TRBJ2-3, with D perhaps TRBD1 (6 bases). CDR3 length equals 16 residues. Deletions cut 4 bases from V and 4 bases from J, with 18 bases between. Germline CDR1 is LGHDT and CDR2 is YNNKEL (reference sequence). CDR3 amino acids: CASSRRQADGADTQYF. CDR3 in DNA: TGTGCCAGCAGCCGTCGACAGGCAGATGGGGCAGATACGCAGTATTTT.

This chain links TRBV9 with TRBJ1-1; D perhaps matches TRBD1 (5 bases). With 3 bases removed from V and 4 bases from J, the gap between germline ends came to 13 bases. CDR1 and CDR2 (germline): SGDLS, YYNGEE. The CDR3 contains 14 residues. The CDR3: CASSGRQGGTEAFF. As DNA, the CDR3 is TGTGCCAGCAGCGGACGCCAGGGAGGCACTGAAGCTTTCTTT.

This clonotype was picked up a small number of times. CDR3 DNA: TGTGCCAGCAGCTATGATCTTACAGGGGCCTCCACAGATACGCAGTATTTT. Its translation is CASSYDLTGASTDTQYF. The V gene is TRBV7-2, the J gene TRBJ2-3; TRBD1 matches 7 bases. Germline CDR1 SGHTA, CDR2 FQGNSA. The ends lost 4 bases at V and 2 bases at J; junction bases unmatched: 12. The CDR3 spans 17 residues.

For this clonotype: Being one base from a much bigger clone, this may be a read error. The genes are TRBV2 and TRBJ2-4; unclear D gene. The CDR3 is 10 amino acids. V dropped 7 bases and J dropped 6 bases, with 4 bases sitting between them. Germline V gene data show CDR1 as SNHLY and CDR2 as FYNNEI. For the CDR3, the DNA is TGTGCCAGCAATGTAAACATTCAGTACTTC. Translated, it gives CASNVNIQYF.

Many counts were recorded for this clonotype. The rearrangement links TRBV5-6 to TRBJ1-2; unclear D gene. CDR3 size: 14 residues. The germline V gene has CDR1 SGHDT and CDR2 YYEEEE. V gave up 5 bases and J gave up 4 bases, with 15 bases separating them. CDR3 in amino acids: CASRLPGDSYGYTF. CDR3 coding DNA: TGTGCCAGCAGGCTCCCTGGCGACTCCTATGGCTACACCTTC.

The table lists this clonotype with many counts. The rearrangement uses TRBV5-8 and TRBJ1-1; D is perhaps TRBD1 (6 bases). The CDR3 runs 14 residues. V gave up 2 bases and J gave up 1 base, with 9 bases separating them. CDR1 SGHTS and CDR2 YDEGEE come from the germline V gene. CDR3 in amino acids: CASSLGGSNTEAFF. As DNA, the CDR3 is TGTGCCAGCAGCTTAGGGGGGTCGAACACTGAAGCTTTCTTT.

This clonotype occurred a few times. The gene calls are TRBV20-1 and TRBJ1-5; perhaps TRBD1 as D (6 bases). The ends were cut back, 1 base at V and 0 bases at J, with 10 bases in the middle. The germline V gene has CDR1 DFQATT and CDR2 SNEGSKA (reference sequence). The CDR3 is made up of 15 amino acids. The CDR3 nucleotides read TGCAGTGCTAGAGCACAGGGACATAGCAATCAGCCCCAGCATTTT. Translated: CSARAQGHSNQPQHF.

The V and J genes are TRBV6-2 or TRBV6-3 and TRBJ2-1, with unresolved D. The germline gives CDR1 MNHEY, CDR2 SVGEGT. The CDR3 has 12 amino acids. Deletions cut 4 bases from V and 9 bases from J, with 10 bases between. In DNA form, the CDR3 reads TGTGCCAGCAGTTTATCAGATGGTGAGCAGTTCTTC. Its protein product is CASSLSDGEQFF.